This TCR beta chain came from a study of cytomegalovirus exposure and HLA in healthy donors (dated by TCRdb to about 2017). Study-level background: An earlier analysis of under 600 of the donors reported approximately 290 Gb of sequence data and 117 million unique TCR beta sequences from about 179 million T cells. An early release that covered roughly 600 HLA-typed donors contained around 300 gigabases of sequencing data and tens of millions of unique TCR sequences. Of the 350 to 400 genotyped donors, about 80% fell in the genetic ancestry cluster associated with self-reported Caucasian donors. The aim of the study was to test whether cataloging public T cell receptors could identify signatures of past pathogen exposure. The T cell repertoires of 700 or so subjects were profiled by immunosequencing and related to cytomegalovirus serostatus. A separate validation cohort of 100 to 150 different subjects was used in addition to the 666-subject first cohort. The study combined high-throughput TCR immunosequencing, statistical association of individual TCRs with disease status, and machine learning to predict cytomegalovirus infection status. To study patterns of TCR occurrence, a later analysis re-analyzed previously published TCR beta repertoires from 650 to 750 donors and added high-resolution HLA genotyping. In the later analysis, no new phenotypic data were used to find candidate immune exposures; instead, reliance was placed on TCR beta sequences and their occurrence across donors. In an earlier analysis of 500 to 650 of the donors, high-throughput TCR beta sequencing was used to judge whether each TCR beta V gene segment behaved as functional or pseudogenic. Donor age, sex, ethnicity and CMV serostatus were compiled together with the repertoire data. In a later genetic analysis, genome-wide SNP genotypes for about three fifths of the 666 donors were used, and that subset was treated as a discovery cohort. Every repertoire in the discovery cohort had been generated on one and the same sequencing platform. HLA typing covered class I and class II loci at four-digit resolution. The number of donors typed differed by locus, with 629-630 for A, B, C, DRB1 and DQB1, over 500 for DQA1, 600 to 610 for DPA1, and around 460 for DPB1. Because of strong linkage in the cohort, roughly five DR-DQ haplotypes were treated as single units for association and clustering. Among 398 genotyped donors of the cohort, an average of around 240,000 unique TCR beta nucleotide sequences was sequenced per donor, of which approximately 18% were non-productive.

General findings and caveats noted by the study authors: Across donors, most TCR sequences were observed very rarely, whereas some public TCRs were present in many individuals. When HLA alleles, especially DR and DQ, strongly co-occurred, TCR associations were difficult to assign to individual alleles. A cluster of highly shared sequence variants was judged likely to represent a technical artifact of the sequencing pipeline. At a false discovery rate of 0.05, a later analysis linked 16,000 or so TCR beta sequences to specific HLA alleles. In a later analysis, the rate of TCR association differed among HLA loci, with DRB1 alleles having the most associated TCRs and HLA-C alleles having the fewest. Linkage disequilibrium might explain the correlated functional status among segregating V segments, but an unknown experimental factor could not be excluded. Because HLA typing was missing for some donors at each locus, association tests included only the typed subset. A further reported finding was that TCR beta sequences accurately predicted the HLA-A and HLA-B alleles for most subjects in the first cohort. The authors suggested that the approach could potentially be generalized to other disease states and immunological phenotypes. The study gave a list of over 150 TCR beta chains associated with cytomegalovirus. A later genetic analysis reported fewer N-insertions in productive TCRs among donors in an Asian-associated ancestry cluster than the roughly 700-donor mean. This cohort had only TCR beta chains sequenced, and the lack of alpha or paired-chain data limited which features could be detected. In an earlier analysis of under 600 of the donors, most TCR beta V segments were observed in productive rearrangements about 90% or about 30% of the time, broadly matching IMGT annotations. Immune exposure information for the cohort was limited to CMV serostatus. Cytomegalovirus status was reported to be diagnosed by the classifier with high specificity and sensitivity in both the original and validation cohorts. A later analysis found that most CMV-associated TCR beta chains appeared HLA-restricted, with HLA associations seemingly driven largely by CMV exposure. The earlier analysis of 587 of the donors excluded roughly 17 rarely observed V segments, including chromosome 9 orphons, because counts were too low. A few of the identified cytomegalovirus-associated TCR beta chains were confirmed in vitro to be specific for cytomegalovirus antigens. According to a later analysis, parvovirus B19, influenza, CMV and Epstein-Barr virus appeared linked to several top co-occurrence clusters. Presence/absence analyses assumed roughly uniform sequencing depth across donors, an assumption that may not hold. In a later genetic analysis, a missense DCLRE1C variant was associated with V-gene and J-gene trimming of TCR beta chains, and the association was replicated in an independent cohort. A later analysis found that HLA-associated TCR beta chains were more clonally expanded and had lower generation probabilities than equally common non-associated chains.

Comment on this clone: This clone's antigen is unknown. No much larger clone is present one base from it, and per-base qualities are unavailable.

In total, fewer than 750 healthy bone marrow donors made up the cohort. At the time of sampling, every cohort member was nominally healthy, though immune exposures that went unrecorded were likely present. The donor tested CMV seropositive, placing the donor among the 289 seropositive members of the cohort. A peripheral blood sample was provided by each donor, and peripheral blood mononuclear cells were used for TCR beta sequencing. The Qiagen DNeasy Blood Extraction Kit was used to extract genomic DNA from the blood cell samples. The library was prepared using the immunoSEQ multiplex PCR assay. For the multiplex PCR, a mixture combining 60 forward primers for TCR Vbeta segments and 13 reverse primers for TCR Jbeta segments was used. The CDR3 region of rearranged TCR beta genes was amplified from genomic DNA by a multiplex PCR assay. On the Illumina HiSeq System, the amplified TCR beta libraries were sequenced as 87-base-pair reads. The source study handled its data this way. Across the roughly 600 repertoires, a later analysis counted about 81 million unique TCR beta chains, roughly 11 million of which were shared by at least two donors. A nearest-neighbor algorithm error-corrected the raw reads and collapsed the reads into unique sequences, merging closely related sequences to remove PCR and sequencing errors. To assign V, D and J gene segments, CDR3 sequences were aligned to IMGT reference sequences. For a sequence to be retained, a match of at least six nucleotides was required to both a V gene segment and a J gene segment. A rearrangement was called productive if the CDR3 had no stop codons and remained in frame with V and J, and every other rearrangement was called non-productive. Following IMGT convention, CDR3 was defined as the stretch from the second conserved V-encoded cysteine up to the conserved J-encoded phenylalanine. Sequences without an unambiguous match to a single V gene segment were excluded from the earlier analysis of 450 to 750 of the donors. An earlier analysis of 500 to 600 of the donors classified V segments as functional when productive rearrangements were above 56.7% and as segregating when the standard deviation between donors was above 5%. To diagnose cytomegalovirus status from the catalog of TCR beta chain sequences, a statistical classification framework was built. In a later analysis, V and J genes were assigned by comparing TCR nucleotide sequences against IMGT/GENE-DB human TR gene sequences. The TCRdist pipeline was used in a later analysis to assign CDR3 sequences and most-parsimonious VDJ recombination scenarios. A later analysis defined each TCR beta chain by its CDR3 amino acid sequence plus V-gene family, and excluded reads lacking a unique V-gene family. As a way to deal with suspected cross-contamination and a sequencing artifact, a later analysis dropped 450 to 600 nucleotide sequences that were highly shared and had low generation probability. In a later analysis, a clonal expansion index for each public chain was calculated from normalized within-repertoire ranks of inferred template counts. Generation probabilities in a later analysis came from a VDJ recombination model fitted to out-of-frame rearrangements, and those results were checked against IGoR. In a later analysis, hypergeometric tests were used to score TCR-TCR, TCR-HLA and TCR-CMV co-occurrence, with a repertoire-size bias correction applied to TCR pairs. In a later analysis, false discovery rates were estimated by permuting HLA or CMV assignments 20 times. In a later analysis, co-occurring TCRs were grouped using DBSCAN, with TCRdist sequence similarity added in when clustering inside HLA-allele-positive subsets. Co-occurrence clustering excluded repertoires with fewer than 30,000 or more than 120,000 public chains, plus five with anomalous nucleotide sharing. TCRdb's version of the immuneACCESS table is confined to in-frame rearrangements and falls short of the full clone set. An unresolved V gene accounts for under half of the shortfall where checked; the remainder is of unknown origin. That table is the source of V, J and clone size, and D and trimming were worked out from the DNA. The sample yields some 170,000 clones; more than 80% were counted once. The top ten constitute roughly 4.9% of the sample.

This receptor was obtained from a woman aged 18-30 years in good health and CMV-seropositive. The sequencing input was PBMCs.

The DNA is as follows: TGTGCCAGCAATACCGGGGCAGGGGCAGATACGCAGTATTTT. This sequence encodes CASNTGAGADTQYF. This receptor chain uses TRBV25-1 and TRBJ2-3; tentative D gene TRBD1, with 6 bases matching. The junction shows trimming of 7 bases on V and 4 bases on J, plus 15 bases between the germline ends. The germline V gene yields MGHDK for CDR1 and SYGVNS for CDR2. The CDR3 numbers 14 residues from cysteine through phenylalanine. The retained sequence is limited to the CDR3, 42 bases, with the frame set at the first base.